The rows below give T cell receptor beta chains drawn from one sample of a study of T cell changes during pregnancy in multiple sclerosis. Profiling relied on immunoSEQ multiplex PCR, and the TCRdb table lists in-frame clones only, not all of them. There are about 60,000 clones in the sample; nearly 95% occur only once, and approximately 0.85% lies in the top ten. Sample: peripheral blood, taken in the first trimester of pregnancy. The receptors derive from a female donor with multiple sclerosis, enrolled in a pregnancy study. Each CDR3 is given with its conserved first and last residue. Each record gives: V gene, D gene, clone size, J gene, CDR3 protein, CDR3 DNA. The D gene is left open where the match is weak. Clone size is stated in some rows and not others, as once, few, many or a class when expanded.

TRBV5-4	TRBD1	.	TRBJ2-3	CAIIDRGGDTQYF	TGTGCCATCATTGACAGGGGAGGAGATACGCAGTATTTT
TRBV7-8	TRBD1	.	TRBJ1-4	CASSLGTGVPNEKLFF	TGTGCCAGCAGCTTAGGGACAGGGGTCCCAAATGAAAAACTGTTTTTT
TRBV14	TRBD2	.	TRBJ2-1	CASSRTSGGSYNEQFF	TGTGCCAGCAGCCGGACTAGCGGGGGGTCCTACAATGAGCAGTTCTTC
TRBV6-5	.	.	TRBJ2-7	CASSYGGGATYEQYF	TGTGCCAGCAGTTACGGGGGGGGCGCTACCTACGAGCAGTACTTC
TRBV4-3	.	.	TRBJ2-1	CASSQAGSWSSYNEQFF	TGCGCCAGCAGCCAAGCGGGAAGTTGGAGCTCCTACAATGAGCAGTTCTTC
TRBV9	.	.	TRBJ1-1	CASSVGLRMNTEAFF	TGTGCCAGCAGCGTAGGGCTCAGGATGAACACTGAAGCTTTCTTT
TRBV7-2	.	once	TRBJ1-6	CASSSQTGLYNSPLHF	TGTGCCAGCAGCTCCCAGACAGGACTTTATAATTCACCCCTCCACTTT
TRBV5-6	TRBD1	.	TRBJ2-7	CASSALSGTGTYEQYF	TGTGCCAGCAGTGCCCTCTCCGGGACAGGGACCTACGAGCAGTACTTC
TRBV5-1	TRBD1	.	TRBJ1-5	CASSTGTGLAPQHF	TGCGCCAGCAGCACCGGGACAGGGTTAGCGCCCCAGCATTTT
TRBV30	TRBD2	.	TRBJ2-3	CAWTGLAGGPTDTQYF	TGTGCCTGGACCGGACTAGCGGGGGGACCCACAGATACGCAGTATTTT